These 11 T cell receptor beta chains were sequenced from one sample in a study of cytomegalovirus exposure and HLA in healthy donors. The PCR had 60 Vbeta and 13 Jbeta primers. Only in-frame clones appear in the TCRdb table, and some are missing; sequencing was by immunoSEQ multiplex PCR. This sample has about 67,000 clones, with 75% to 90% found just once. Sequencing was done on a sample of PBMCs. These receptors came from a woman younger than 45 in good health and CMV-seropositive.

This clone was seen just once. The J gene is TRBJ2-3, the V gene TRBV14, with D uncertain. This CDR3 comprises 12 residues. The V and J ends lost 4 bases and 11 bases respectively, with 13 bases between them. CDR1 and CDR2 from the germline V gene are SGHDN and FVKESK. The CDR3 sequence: CASSPSSSMQYF. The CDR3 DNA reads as TGTGCCAGCAGCCCTTCTAGTTCTATGCAGTATTTT.

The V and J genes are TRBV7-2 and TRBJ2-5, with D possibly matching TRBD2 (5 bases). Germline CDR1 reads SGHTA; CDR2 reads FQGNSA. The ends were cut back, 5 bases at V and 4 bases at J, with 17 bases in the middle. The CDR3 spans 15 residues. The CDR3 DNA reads TGTGCCAGCAGCCCCCCCTCGGGATGGGGAGAGACCCAGTACTTC. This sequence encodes CASSPPSGWGETQYF. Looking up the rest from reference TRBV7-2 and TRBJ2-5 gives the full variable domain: GAGVSQSPSNKVTEKGKDVELRCDPISGHTALYWYRQSLGQGLEFLIYFQGNSAPDKSGLPSDRFSAERTGGSVSTLTIQRTQQEDSAVYLCASSPPSGWGETQYFGPGTRLLVL.

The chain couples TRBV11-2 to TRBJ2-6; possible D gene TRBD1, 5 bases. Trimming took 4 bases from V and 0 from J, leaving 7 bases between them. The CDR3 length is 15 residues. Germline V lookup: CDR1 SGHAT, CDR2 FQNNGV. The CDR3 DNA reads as TGTGCCAGCAGCTCGACAGCCTCTGGGGCCAACGTCCTGACTTTC. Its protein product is CASSSTASGANVLTF. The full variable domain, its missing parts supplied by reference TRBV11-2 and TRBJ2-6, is EAGVAQSPRYKIIEKRQSVAFWCNPISGHATLYWYQQILGQGPKLLIQFQNNGVVDDSQLPKDRFSAERLKGVDSTLKIQPAKLEDSAVYLCASSSTASGANVLTFGAGSRLTVL.

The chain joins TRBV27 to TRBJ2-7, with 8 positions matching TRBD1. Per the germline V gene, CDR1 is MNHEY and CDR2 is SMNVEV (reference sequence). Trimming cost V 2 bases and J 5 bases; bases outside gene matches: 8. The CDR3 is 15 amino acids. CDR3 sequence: CASSLATGVSNEQYF. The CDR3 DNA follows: TGTGCCAGCAGTTTAGCGACAGGGGTTAGCAACGAGCAGTACTTC.

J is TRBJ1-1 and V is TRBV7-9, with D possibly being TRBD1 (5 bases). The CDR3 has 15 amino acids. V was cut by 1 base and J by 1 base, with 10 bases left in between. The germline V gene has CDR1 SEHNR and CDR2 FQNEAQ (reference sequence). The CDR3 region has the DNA TGTGCCAGCAGCTTAGACCAGGGAGGGAACACTGAAGCTTTCTTT. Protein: CASSLDQGGNTEAFF.

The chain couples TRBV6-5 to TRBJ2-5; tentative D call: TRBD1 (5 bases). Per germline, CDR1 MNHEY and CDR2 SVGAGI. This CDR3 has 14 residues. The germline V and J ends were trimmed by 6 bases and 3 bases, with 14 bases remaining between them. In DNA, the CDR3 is TGTGCCAGCAGCCCCCAGGGCGGTGAAGAGACCCAGTACTTC. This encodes CASSPQGGEETQYF.

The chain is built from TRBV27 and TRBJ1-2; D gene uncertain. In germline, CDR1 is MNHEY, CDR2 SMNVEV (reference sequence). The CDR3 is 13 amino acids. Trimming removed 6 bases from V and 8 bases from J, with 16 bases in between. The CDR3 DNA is TGTGCCAGCAGCCAGCGGGCACCGGGCGGCTACACCTTC. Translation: CASSQRAPGGYTF.

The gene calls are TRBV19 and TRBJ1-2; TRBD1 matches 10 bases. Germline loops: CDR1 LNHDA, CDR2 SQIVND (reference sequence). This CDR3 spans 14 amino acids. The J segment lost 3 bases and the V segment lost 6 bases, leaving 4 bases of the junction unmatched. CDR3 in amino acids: CASSTGTGDYGYTF. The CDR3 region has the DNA TGTGCCAGTAGCACCGGGACAGGGGACTATGGCTACACCTTC. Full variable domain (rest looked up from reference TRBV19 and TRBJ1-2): DGGITQSPKYLFRKEGQNVTLSCEQNLNHDAMYWYRQDPGQGLRLIYYSQIVNDFQKGDIAEGYSVSREKKESFPLTVTSAQKNPTAFYLCASSTGTGDYGYTFGSGTRLTVV.

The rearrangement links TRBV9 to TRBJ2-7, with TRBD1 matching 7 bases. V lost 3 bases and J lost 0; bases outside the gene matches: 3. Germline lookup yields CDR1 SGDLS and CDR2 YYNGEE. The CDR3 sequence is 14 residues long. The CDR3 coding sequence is TGTGCCAGCAGCGGGCGACAGGGCTCCTACGAGCAGTACTTC. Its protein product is CASSGRQGSYEQYF.

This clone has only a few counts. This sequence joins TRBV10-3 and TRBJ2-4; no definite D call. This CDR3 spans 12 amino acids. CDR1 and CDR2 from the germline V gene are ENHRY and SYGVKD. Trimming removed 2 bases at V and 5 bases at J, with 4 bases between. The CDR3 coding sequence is TGTGCCATCAGTGAGACAGAAAACATTCAGTACTTC. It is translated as CAISETENIQYF.

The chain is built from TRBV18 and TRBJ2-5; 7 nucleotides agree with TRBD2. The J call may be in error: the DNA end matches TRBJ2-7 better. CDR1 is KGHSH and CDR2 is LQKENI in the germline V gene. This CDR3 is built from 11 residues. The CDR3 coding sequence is TGTGCCAGCCAGGGAGGGGACGAGCAGTACTTC. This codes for CASQGGDEQYF.